The subject of this entry is one TCR beta chain. What it binds is not known. Of the isolated RNA, all was reverse transcribed, and so the sequenced material was expressed TCRB transcripts. Sequencing used immunoSEQ multiplex PCR; TCRdb keeps in-frame clones, though not all of them. The profile shows nearly 250,000 clones, 14% of them singletons. The data were taken from a study of beta chain features in type 1 diabetes. Whole-study findings and limits: High TCR expression in some cells could lead to their over-representation in cDNA sequencing. Type 1 diabetes patients showed fewer insertions and more deletions at VDJ junctions.

CD4+ naive, central memory, regulatory and stem cell-like memory cells were sorted via CD45RO/CCR7/CD25/CD127/CD95/CD27. Once sorted, every population was more than 98% pure. The CDR3 is 18 amino acids. Trimming took 0 bases from V and 0 from J; bases not matched to a gene: 11. Germline-derived CDR1 and CDR2 are SGHRS and YFSETQ. The rearrangement uses TRBV5-1 and TRBJ1-1; 7 bases align to TRBD1. Sequences were obtained from naive CD4+ T cells from blood. The sequence came from a woman between 40 and 50 years old in good health. The DNA for the CDR3 is TGCGCCAGCAGCTTGGCTGGGGGACAGTACCCTATGAACACTGAAGCTTTCTTT. Translating gives CASSLAGGQYPMNTEAFF.